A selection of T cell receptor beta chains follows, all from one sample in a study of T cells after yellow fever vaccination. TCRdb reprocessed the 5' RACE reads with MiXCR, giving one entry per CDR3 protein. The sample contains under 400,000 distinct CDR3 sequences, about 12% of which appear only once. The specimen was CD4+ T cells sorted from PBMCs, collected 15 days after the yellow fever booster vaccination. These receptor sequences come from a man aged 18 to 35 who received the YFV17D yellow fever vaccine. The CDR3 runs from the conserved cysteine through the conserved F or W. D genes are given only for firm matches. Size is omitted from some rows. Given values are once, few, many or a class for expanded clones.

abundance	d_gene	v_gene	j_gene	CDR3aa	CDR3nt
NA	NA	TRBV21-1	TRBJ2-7	CASSRGQTYEQYF	TGTGCCAGCAGCAGGGGACAGACCTACGAGCAGTACTTC
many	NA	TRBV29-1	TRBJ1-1	CMVTNTEAFF	TGCATGGTTACGAACACTGAAGCTTTCTTT
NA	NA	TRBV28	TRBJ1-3	CASRLAGAGNTIYF	TGTGCCAGCAGACTGGCAGGGGCTGGAAACACCATATATTTT
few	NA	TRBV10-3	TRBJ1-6	CAIGLRGSGSPLHF	TGTGCCATCGGTCTCAGGGGATCGGGTTCACCCCTCCACTTT
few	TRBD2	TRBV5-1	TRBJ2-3	CASSLVGTSGSTDTQYF	TGCGCCAGCAGCTTGGTGGGGACTAGCGGAAGCACAGATACGCAGTATTTT
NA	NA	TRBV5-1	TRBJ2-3	CASRVRGQSSTDTQYF	TGCGCCAGCAGGGTCCGGGGCCAGTCTAGCACAGATACGCAGTATTTT
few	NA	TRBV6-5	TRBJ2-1	CASSYSSRAEQFF	TGTGCCAGCAGTTACTCGAGTCGGGCCGAGCAGTTCTTC
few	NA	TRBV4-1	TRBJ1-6	CASRPQNRDLSSYNSPLHF	TGCGCCAGCCGACCCCAGAACAGGGATCTTAGCTCCTATAATTCACCCCTCCACTTT
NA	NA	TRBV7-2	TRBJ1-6	CASSFTGGPNSPLHF	TGTGCCAGCAGCTTTACCGGAGGGCCCAATTCACCCCTCCACTTT
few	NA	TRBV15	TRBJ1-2	CATSRDPGSGYTF	TGTGCCACCAGCAGAGACCCCGGGTCTGGCTACACCTTC
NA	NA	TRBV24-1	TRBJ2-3	CATSDLDSALGLGDTQYF	TGTGCCACCAGTGATTTGGATTCGGCTCTCGGGCTGGGAGATACGCAGTATTTT
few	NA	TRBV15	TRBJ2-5	CATSFDGTPGVGVNF	TGTGCCACCAGCTTTGACGGGACTCCTGGGGTAGGGGTGAACTTC
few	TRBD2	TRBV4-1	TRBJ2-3	CASSPGLAEDTQYF	TGCGCCAGCAGCCCCGGACTAGCGGAGGATACGCAGTATTTT
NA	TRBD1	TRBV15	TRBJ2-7	CATSREGTGLYEQYF	TGTGCCACCAGCAGGGAAGGGACAGGGTTATACGAGCAGTACTTC
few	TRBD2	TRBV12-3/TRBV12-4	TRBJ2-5	CASSFSSGGAETQYF	TGTGCCAGCAGTTTCTCTAGCGGGGGTGCGGAGACCCAGTACTTC
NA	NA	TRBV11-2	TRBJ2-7	CASSLVASPSSQYF	TGTGCCAGCAGCTTAGTGGCTAGCCCCTCATCGCAGTACTTC
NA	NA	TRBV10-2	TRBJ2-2	CASSGRTGRTGELFF	TGCGCCAGCAGCGGGAGGACAGGTCGCACCGGGGAGCTGTTTTTT
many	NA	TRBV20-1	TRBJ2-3	CSAPPRLADTQYF	TGCAGTGCTCCCCCCCGGTTGGCAGATACGCAGTATTTT
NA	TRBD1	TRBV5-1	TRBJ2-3	CASSFPGTGRNTQYF	TGCGCCAGCAGCTTTCCTGGGACAGGGAGGAATACGCAGTATTTT
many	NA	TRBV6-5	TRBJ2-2	CASSYGGAGELFF	TGTGCCAGCAGTTACGGGGGTGCCGGGGAGCTGTTTTTT
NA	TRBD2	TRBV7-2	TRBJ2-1	CASRAGLVSSYNEQFF	TGTGCCAGCAGGGCGGGACTAGTCAGCTCCTACAATGAGCAGTTCTTC
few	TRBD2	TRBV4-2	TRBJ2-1	CASSQGRGDLYNEQFF	TGTGCCAGCAGCCAAGGGCGGGGGGACCTATACAATGAGCAGTTCTTC
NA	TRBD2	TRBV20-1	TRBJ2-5	CSARGLAIEETQYF	TGCAGTGCTAGAGGACTAGCGATAGAAGAGACCCAGTACTTC
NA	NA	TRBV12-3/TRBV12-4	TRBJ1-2	CASRTVGDGYTF	TGTGCCAGCAGAACGGTTGGGGACGGCTACACCTTC
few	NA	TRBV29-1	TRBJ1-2	CSVAQPRYGYTF	TGCAGCGTTGCGCAGCCGCGCTATGGCTACACCTTC
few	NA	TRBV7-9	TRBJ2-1	CASTKNAGAYNEQFF	TGTGCCAGCACCAAAAACGCGGGGGCTTACAATGAGCAGTTCTTC
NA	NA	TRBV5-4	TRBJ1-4	CASSPSGGYEKLFF	TGTGCCAGCAGCCCAAGCGGGGGGTACGAAAAACTGTTTTTT
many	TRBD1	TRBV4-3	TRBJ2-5	CASSLDRLQTQYF	TGCGCCAGCAGCCTGGACAGGCTACAGACCCAGTACTTC
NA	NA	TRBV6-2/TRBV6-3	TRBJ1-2	CASSYSNPPRSTF	TGTGCCAGCAGTTACTCGAATCCCCCCCGGTCTACCTTC
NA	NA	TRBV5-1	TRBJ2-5	CASSFGAGYQETQYF	TGCGCCAGCAGCTTCGGGGCCGGGTACCAAGAGACCCAGTACTTC
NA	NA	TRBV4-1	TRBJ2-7	CASSQVGGFEQYF	TGCGCCAGCAGCCAAGTTGGGGGATTCGAGCAGTACTTC
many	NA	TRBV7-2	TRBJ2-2	CASSLAQTIPGELFF	TGTGCCAGCAGCTTAGCGCAGACTATACCCGGGGAGCTGTTTTTT
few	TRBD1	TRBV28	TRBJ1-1	CASQPGGLNTEAFF	TGTGCCAGCCAGCCAGGGGGATTGAACACTGAAGCTTTCTTT
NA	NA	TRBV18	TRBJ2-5	CASSPNWGGEETQYF	TGTGCCAGCTCACCAAATTGGGGAGGAGAGGAGACCCAGTACTTC
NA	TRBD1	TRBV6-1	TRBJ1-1	CASSHDRGDTEAFF	TGTGCCAGCAGTCACGACAGGGGGGACACTGAAGCTTTCTTT
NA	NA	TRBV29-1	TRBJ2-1	CSVEDLNPGRNEQFF	TGCAGCGTTGAAGATCTGAACCCTGGTCGCAATGAGCAGTTCTTC
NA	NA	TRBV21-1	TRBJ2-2	CASSKEDKPNTGELFF	TGTGCCAGCAGCAAAGAGGACAAACCGAACACCGGGGAGCTGTTTTTT
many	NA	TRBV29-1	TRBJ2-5	CSVAQNLPGTSETQYF	TGCAGCGTTGCGCAGAACCTCCCGGGGACGTCGGAGACCCAGTACTTC
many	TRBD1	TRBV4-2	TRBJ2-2	CASSQDDRGLFF	TGTGCCAGCAGCCAAGATGACAGGGGGCTGTTTTTT
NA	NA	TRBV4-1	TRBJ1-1	CASSRAAGSMNTEAFF	TGCGCCAGCAGCCGAGCAGCGGGTTCGATGAACACTGAAGCTTTCTTT
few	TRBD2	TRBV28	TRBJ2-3	CASRDGGDTDTQYF	TGTGCCAGCAGGGACGGGGGGGACACAGATACGCAGTATTTT
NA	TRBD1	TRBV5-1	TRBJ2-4	CASSQGPPTGGVEYF	TGCGCCAGCAGCCAGGGTCCTCCGACAGGGGGCGTTGAGTACTTC
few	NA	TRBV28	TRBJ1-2	CASSFNGYTF	TGTGCCAGCAGTTTCAATGGCTACACCTTC
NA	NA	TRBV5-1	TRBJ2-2	CASSLGQVDGELFF	TGCGCCAGCAGCTTGGGACAGGTTGATGGGGAGCTGTTTTTT
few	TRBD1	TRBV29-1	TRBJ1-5	CSVGDRGGNQPQHF	TGCAGCGTTGGGGACAGGGGTGGCAATCAGCCCCAGCATTTT
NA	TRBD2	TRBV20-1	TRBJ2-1	CSAPAAVAGGVNEQFF	TGCAGTGCCCCCGCGGCGGTAGCGGGGGGAGTAAATGAGCAGTTCTTC
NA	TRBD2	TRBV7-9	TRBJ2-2	CASSPTSGGAGELFF	TGTGCCAGCAGCCCGACTAGCGGGGGGGCCGGGGAGCTGTTTTTT
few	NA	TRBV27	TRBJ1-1	CASSFQGFGTEAFF	TGTGCCAGCAGTTTCCAGGGGTTCGGGACTGAAGCTTTCTTT
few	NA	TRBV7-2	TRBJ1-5	CASSLAPSQPQHF	TGTGCCAGCAGCTTAGCCCCGAGTCAGCCCCAGCATTTT
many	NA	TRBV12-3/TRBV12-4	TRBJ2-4	CASTPGQAWNIQYF	TGTGCCAGCACCCCGGGGCAGGCATGGAACATTCAGTACTTC
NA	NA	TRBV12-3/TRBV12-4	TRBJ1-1	CASSTSNRRNAEAFF	TGTGCCAGCAGCACCTCAAATCGACGAAATGCTGAAGCTTTCTTT
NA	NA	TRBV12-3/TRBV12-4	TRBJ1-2	CASSLADGPLYGYTF	TGTGCCAGCAGTTTAGCTGACGGGCCACTCTATGGCTACACCTTC
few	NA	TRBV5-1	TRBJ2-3	CASTSILGGRTDTQYF	TGCGCCAGCACAAGTATACTGGGGGGACGCACAGATACGCAGTATTTT
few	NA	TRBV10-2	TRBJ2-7	CASGEAGTSYEQYF	TGCGCCAGCGGCGAAGCGGGCACCTCCTACGAGCAGTACTTC